What follows are 6 T cell receptor beta chains derived from one specimen sequenced in a study of blood T cells in healthy people across ages. A second PCR, run for roughly 7 to 12 cycles, used a sample-barcoded 5' primer plus a J-beta primer mix. TCRdb itself ran the 5' RACE reads through MiXCR, one entry per CDR3 protein. The repertoire holds 730,000 or so distinct CDR3 sequences, with roughly 44% as singletons. Sequencing used blood. The source of these receptors is a woman aged 55-69 years in good health.

About this clonotype: With a much larger clone just one base away, this may be a read error. V and J are TRBV5-1 and TRBJ2-7; TRBD1 might be the D (5 bases). Trimming cost V 4 bases and J 7 bases, with 24 bases left between them. The length of the CDR3 is 16 residues. Germline V CDR1 and CDR2: SGHRS, YFSETQ. The CDR3 loop reads CASSTGLAANYNEQYF. CDR3 DNA: TGCGCCAGCAGCACAGGCCTGGCGGCCAACTACAATGAGCAGTACTTC.

The rearrangement links TRBV12-3 or TRBV12-4 to TRBJ2-1, with D tentatively TRBD1 (6 bases). The CDR3 covers 15 residues. The V gene lost 5 bases and the J gene lost 5 bases, with 16 bases spanning the gap. The CDR3 sequence: CASSRSLTGDNEQFF. The CDR3 DNA reads as TGTGCCAGCAGTCGATCATTGACAGGAGACAATGAGCAGTTCTTC.

This clonotype turned up a few times. The CDR3 sequence is CASSLVPAIYNEQFF. The DNA for the CDR3 is TGTGCCAGCAGCTTAGTGCCGGCTATTTACAATGAGCAGTTCTTC. This chain uses TRBV7-2 with TRBJ2-1; no reliable D call. V shed 1 base and J shed 4 bases, with 11 bases lying between them. This CDR3 is built from 15 residues. The germline V gene has CDR1 SGHTA and CDR2 FQGNSA. The whole variable domain, remainder taken from reference TRBV7-2 and TRBJ2-1, is GAGVSQSPSNKVTEKGKDVELRCDPISGHTALYWYRQSLGQGLEFLIYFQGNSAPDKSGLPSDRFSAERTGGSVSTLTIQRTQQEDSAVYLCASSLVPAIYNEQFFGPGTRLTVL.

The chain links TRBV3-1 to TRBJ2-5; 7 bases agree with TRBD2. Germline CDR1 and CDR2: LGHDT and YNNKEL (reference sequence). J lost 11 bases, V lost 4 bases, and 13 bases had no gene match. The CDR3 totals 14 residues. The CDR3 DNA sequence: TGTGCCAGCAGCCCTCGGGAGGACTACAATGAGCAGTACTTC. Residues: CASSPREDYNEQYF.

This clonotype was observed at least ten times. The chain has TRBV9 and TRBJ2-7; D call uncertain. The CDR3 spans 13 residues. V shed 0 bases and J shed 3 bases, with 7 bases lying between them. Germline values: CDR1 SGDLS, CDR2 YYNGEE. The CDR3 loop is CASSVGASYEQYF. The CDR3 DNA sequence: TGTGCCAGCAGCGTAGGAGCAAGCTACGAGCAGTACTTC. Based on the CDR3 plus reference TRBV9 and TRBJ2-7, the full variable domain is DSGVTQTPKHLITATGQRVTLRCSPRSGDLSVYWYQQSLDQGLQFLIQYYNGEERAKGNILERFSAQQFPDLHSELNLSSLELGDSALYFCASSVGASYEQYFGPGTRLTVT.

The chain couples TRBV10-3 to TRBJ2-2, with D perhaps TRBD1 (6 bases). V lost 6 bases to trimming and J lost 2 bases, with 10 bases between them. CDR1 is ENHRY and CDR2 is SYGVKD in the germline V gene. CDR3 length: 14 residues. As DNA, the CDR3 is TGTGCCATCAGGGCAGGGGCCAACACCGGGGAGCTGTTTTTT. This sequence encodes CAIRAGANTGELFF.